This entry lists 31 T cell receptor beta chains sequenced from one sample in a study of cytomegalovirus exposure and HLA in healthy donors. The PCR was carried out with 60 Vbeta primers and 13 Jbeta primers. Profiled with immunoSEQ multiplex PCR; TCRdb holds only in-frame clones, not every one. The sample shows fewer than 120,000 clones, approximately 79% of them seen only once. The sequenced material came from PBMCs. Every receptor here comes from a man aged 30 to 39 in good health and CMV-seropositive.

DNA for the CDR3: TGCGCCAGCAGTACCAGCGGGGGGGCTTATGAGCAGTTCTTC. It encodes CASSTSGGAYEQFF. This chain uses TRBV5-1 with TRBJ2-1; TRBD2 agrees at 10 bases. The CDR3 is 14 residues long. Per germline, CDR1 SGHRS and CDR2 YFSETQ. V gave up 5 bases and J gave up 8 bases; unmatched junction bases: 7.

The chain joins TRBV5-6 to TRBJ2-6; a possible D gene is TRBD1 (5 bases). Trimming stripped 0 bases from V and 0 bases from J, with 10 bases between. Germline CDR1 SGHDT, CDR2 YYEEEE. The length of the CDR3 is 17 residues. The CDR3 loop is CASSLVAGPSGANVLTF. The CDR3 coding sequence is TGTGCCAGCAGCTTGGTGGCAGGGCCCTCTGGGGCCAACGTCCTGACTTTC.

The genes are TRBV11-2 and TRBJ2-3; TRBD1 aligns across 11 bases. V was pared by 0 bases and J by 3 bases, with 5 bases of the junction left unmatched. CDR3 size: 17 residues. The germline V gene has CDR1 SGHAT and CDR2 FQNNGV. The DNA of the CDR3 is TGTGCCAGCAGCTTAGATGGACAGGGGGCCGGGACAGATACGCAGTATTTT. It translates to CASSLDGQGAGTDTQYF.

The CDR3 protein is CASSPGTASYEQYF. CDR3 DNA: TGTGCCAGTAGCCCCGGGACAGCATCCTACGAGCAGTACTTC. The V and J genes are TRBV19 and TRBJ2-7; TRBD1 matches at 7 bases. Trimming at V came to 6 bases and at J to 1 base, leaving 6 bases not matched to a gene. CDR1 is LNHDA, CDR2 SQIVND, per germline (reference sequence). The CDR3 is made up of 14 amino acids.

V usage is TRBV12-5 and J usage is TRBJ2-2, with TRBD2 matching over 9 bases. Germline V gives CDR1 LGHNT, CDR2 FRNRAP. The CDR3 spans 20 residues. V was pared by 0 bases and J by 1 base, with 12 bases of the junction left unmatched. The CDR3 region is CASGLVLIWGAGGNTGELFF. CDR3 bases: TGTGCTAGTGGTTTGGTACTTATTTGGGGAGCGGGGGGGAACACCGGGGAGCTGTTTTTT. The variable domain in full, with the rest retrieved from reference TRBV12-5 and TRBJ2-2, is DARVTQTPRHKVTEMGQEVTMRCQPILGHNTVFWYRQTMMQGLELLAYFRNRAPLDDSGMPKDRFSAEMPDATLATLKIQPSEPRDSAVYFCASGLVLIWGAGGNTGELFFGEGSRLTVL.

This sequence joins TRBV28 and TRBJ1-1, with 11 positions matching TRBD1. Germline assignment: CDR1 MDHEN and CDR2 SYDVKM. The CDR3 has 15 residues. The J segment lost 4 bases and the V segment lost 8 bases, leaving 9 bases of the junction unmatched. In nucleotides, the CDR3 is TGTGCCAGCCGGACAGGGGGCGTTCATACCACTGAAGCTTTCTTT. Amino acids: CASRTGGVHTTEAFF.

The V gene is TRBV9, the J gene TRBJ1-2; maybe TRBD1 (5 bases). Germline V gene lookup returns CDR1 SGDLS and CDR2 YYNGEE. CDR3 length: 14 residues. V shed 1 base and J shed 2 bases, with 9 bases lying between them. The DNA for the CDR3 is TGTGCCAGCAGCGTATTTAAGGGGAACTATGGCTACACCTTC. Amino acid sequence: CASSVFKGNYGYTF.

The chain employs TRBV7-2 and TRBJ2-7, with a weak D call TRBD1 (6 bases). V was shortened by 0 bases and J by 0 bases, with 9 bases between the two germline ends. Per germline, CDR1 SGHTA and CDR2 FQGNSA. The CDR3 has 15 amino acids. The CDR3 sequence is CASSLAGTYSYEQYF. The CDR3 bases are TGTGCCAGCAGCTTAGCCGGGACATACTCCTACGAGCAGTACTTC. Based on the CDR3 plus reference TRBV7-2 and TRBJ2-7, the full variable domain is GAGVSQSPSNKVTEKGKDVELRCDPISGHTALYWYRQSLGQGLEFLIYFQGNSAPDKSGLPSDRFSAERTGGSVSTLTIQRTQQEDSAVYLCASSLAGTYSYEQYFGPGTRLTVT.

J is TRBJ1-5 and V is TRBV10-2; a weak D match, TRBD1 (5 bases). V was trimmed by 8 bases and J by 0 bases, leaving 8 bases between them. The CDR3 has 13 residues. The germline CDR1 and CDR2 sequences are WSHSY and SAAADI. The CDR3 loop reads CASAGNSNQPQHF. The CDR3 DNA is TGCGCCAGCGCAGGGAATAGCAATCAGCCCCAGCATTTT.

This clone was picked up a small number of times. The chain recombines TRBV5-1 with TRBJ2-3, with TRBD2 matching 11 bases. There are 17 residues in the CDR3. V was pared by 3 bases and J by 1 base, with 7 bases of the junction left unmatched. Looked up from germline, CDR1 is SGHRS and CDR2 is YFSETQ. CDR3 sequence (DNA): TGCGCCAGCAGCTCCTTAGCGGGGGGGGCTGGCACAGATACGCAGTATTTT. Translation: CASSSLAGGAGTDTQYF.

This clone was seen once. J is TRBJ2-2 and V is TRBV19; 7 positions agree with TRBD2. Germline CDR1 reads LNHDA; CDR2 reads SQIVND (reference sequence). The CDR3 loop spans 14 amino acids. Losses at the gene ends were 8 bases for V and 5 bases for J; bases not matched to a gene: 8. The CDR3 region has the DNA TGTGCCAGTCTGAGGACTAGGGGTACCGGGGAGCTGTTTTTT. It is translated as CASLRTRGTGELFF.

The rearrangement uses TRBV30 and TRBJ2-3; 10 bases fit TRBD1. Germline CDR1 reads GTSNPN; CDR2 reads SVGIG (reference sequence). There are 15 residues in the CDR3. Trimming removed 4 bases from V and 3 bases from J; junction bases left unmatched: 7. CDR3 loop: CAWTRTGGRTDTQYF. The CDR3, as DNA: TGTGCCTGGACCCGGACAGGGGGGAGAACAGATACGCAGTATTTT.

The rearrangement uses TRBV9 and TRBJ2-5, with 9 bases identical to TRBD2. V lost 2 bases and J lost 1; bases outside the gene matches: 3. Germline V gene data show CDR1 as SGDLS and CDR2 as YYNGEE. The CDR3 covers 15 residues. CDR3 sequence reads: CASSVSGGPQETQYF. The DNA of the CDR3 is TGTGCCAGCAGCGTCAGCGGGGGGCCCCAAGAGACCCAGTACTTC.

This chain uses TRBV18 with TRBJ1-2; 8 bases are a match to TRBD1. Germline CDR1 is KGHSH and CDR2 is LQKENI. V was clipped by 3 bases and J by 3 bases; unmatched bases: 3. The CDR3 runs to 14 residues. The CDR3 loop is CASSPAGQDYGYTF. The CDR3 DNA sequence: TGTGCCAGCTCACCGGCGGGACAGGACTATGGCTACACCTTC.

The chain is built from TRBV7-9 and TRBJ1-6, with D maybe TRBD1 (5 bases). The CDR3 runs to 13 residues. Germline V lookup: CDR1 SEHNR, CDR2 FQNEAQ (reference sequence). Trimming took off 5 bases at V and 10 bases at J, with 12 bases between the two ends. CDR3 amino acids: CASSRDSHSPLHF. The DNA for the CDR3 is TGTGCCAGCAGCCGAGACAGTCACTCACCCCTCCACTTT.

The CDR3 protein is CASSLDGTGLGEQYF. The CDR3 region has the DNA TGTGCCAGCAGCTTGGACGGGACAGGGCTTGGCGAGCAGTACTTC. The V and J genes are TRBV5-4 and TRBJ2-7; 9 nucleotides match TRBD1. Germline CDR1 reads SGHNT; CDR2 reads YYREEE (reference sequence). The V and J ends lost 0 bases and 6 bases, in that order; junction bases with no gene match: 7. The CDR3 loop spans 15 amino acids.

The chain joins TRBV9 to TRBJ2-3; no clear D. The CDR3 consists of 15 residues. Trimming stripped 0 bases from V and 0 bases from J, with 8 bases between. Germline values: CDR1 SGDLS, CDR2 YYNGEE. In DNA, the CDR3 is TGTGCCAGCAGCGTAGATTCGGTTAGCACAGATACGCAGTATTTT. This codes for CASSVDSVSTDTQYF.

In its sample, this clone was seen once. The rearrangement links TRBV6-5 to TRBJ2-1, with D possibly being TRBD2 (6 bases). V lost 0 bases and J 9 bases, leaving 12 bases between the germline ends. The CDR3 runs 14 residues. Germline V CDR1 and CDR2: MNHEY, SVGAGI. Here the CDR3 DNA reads TGTGCCAGCAGTTACTCGGGGGGACGCGGTGAGCAGTTCTTC. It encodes CASSYSGGRGEQFF.

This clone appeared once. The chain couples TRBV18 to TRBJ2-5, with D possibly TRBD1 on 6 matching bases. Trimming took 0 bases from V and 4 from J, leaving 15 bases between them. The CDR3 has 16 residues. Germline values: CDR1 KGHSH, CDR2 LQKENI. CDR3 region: CASSPPLPGEGETQYF. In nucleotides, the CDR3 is TGTGCCAGCTCACCACCGCTCCCAGGGGAAGGAGAGACCCAGTACTTC. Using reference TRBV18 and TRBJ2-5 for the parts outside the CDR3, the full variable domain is NAGVMQNPRHLVRRRGQEARLRCSPMKGHSHVYWYRQLPEEGLKFMVYLQKENIIDESGMPKERFSAEFPKEGPSILRIQQVVRGDSAAYFCASSPPLPGEGETQYFGPGTRLLVL.

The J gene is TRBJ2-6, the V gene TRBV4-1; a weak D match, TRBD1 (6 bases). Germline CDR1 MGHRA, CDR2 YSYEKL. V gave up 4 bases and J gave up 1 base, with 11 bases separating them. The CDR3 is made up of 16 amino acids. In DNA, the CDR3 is TGCGCCAGCAGCCCCCGGACAGTTTCTGGGGCCAACGTCCTGACTTTC. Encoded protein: CASSPRTVSGANVLTF.

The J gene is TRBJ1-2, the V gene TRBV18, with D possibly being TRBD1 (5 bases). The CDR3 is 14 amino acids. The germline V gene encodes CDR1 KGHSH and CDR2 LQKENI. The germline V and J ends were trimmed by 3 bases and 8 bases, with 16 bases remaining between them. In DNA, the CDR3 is TGTGCCAGCTCACCCCCTGCGGCCTCAGGGGGCTACACCTTC. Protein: CASSPPAASGGYTF.

The CDR3 DNA is TGTGCCAGCAGTCAGGGCCTGAAGCCCTACGAGCAGTACTTC. Its translation: CASSQGLKPYEQYF. This chain uses TRBV2 with TRBJ2-7, with a possible D match to TRBD1 (5 bases). Germline V gives CDR1 SNHLY, CDR2 FYNNEI. The ends were cut back, 5 bases at V and 2 bases at J, with 13 bases in the middle. The CDR3 has 14 residues.

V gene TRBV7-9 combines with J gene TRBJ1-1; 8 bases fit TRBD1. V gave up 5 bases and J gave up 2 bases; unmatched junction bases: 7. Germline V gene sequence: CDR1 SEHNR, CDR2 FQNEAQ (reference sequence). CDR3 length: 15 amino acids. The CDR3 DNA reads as TGTGCCAGCAGCCGACAGGGGATTGGAAACACTGAAGCTTTCTTT. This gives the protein CASSRQGIGNTEAFF.

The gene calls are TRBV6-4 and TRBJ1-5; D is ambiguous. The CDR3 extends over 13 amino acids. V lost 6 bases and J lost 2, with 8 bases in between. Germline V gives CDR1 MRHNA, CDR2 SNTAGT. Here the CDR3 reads CASSEGGNQPQHF. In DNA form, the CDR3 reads TGTGCCAGCAGCGAGGGCGGCAATCAGCCCCAGCATTTT.

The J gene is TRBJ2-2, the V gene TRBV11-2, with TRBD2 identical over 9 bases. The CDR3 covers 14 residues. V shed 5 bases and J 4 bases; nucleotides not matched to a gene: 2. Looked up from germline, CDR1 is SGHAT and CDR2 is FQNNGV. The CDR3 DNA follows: TGTGCCAGCAGCCCTAGCGGGGTCACCGGGGAGCTGTTTTTT. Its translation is CASSPSGVTGELFF.

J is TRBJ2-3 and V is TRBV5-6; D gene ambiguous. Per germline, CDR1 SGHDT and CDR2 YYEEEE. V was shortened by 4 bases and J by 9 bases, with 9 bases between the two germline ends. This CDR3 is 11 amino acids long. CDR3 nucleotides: TGTGCCAGCAGCGAAACCGGGACGCAGTATTTT. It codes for CASSETGTQYF.

This chain's CDR3 is CASSYRVNTEAFF. CDR3 in DNA: TGTGCCAGTAGTTACAGGGTGAACACTGAAGCTTTCTTT. The chain uses TRBV19 and TRBJ1-1; possible D gene TRBD1, 6 bases. V dropped 5 bases and J dropped 0 bases, with 7 bases sitting between them. Germline lookup yields CDR1 LNHDA and CDR2 SQIVND (reference sequence). This CDR3 has 13 residues.

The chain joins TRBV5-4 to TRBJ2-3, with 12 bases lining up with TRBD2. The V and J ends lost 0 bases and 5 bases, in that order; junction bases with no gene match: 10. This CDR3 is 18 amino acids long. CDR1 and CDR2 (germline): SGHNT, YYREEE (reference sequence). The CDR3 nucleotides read TGTGCCAGCAGCTTGGCAGCTAGCGGGGGGGTCTGGGTAGATACGCAGTATTTT. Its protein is CASSLAASGGVWVDTQYF.

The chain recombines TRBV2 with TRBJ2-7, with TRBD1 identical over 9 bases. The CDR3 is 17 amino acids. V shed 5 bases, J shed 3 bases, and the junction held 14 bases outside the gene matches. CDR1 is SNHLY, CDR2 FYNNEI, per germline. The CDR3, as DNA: TGTGCCAGCAGTCCCGGGACAGGGTGGCTGTCGGGCTACGAGCAGTACTTC. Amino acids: CASSPGTGWLSGYEQYF.

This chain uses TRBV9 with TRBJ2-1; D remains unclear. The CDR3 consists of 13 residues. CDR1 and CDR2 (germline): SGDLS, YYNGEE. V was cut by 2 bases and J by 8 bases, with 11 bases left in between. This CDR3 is CASSVRQYDEQFF. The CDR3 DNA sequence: TGTGCCAGCAGCGTCAGGCAGTACGATGAGCAGTTCTTC.

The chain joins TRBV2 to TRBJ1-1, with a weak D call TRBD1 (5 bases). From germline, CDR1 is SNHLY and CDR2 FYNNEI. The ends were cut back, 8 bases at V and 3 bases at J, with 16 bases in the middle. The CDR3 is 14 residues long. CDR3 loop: CASRNRFLDTEAFF. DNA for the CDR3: TGTGCCAGCCGAAACAGGTTTTTGGACACTGAAGCTTTCTTT.